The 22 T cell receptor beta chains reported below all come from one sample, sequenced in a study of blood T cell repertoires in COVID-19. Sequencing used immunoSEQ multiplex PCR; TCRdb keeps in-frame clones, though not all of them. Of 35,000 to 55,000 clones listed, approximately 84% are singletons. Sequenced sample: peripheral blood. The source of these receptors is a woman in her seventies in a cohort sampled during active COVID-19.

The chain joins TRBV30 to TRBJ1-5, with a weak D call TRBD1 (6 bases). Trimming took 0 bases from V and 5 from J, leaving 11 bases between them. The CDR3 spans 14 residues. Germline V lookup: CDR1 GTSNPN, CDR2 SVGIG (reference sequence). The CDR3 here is CAWSVAGAHQPQHF. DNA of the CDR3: TGTGCCTGGAGTGTAGCAGGGGCCCATCAGCCCCAGCATTTT.

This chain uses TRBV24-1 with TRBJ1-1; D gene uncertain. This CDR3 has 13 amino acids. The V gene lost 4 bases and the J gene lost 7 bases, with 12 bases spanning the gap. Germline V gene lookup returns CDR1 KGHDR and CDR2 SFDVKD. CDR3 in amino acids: CATSDVNGIEAFF. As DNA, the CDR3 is TGTGCCACCAGTGACGTGAACGGTATTGAAGCTTTCTTT.

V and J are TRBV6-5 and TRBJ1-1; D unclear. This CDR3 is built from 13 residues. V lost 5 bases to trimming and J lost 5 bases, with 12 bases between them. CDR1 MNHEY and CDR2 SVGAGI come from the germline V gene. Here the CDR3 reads CASSPTRQTEAFF. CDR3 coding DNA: TGTGCCAGCAGTCCGACCAGGCAAACTGAAGCTTTCTTT.

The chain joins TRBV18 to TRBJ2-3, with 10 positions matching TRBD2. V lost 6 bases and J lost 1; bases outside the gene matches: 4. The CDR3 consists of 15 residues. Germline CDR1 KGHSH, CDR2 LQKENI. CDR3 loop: CASSEGLARTDTQYF. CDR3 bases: TGTGCCAGCTCCGAGGGACTAGCGCGCACAGATACGCAGTATTTT. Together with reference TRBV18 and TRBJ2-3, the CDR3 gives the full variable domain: NAGVMQNPRHLVRRRGQEARLRCSPMKGHSHVYWYRQLPEEGLKFMVYLQKENIIDESGMPKERFSAEFPKEGPSILRIQQVVRGDSAAYFCASSEGLARTDTQYFGPGTRLTVL.

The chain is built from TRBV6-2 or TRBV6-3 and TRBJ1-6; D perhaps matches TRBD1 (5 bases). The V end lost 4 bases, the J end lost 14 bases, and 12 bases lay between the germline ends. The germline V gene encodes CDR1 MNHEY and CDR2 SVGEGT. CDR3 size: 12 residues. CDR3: CASSWTIETLHF. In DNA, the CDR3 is TGTGCCAGCAGTTGGACAATTGAGACCCTCCACTTT.

The CDR3 DNA reads as TGTGCCAGCAGCCCGGAACCAGGGTACAATGAGCAGTTCTTC. The encoded protein is CASSPEPGYNEQFF. The chain joins TRBV5-5 to TRBJ2-1, with a possible D match to TRBD1 (5 bases). Germline V gene sequence: CDR1 SGHKS, CDR2 YYEKEE (reference sequence). Trimming stripped 4 bases from V and 4 bases from J, with 12 bases between. This CDR3 comprises 14 residues.

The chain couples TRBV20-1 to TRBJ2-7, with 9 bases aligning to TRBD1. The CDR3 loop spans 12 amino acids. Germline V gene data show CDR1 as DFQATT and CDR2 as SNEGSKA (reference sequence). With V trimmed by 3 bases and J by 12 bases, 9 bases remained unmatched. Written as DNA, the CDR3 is TGCAGTGCTAGTGAACAGGGACAGGGCAGGTACTTC. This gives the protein CSASEQGQGRYF.

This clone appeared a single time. The CDR3 protein is CASSPGDRGYQPQHF. CDR3 nucleotides: TGTGCCAGCAGTCCCGGGGACAGAGGCTATCAGCCCCAGCATTTT. The chain links TRBV27 to TRBJ1-5, with 7 positions matching TRBD1. The V gene end was trimmed by 5 bases and the J gene end by 5 bases; junction bases not matched to a gene: 9. Germline CDR1 reads MNHEY; CDR2 reads SMNVEV (reference sequence). The CDR3 sequence is 15 residues long.

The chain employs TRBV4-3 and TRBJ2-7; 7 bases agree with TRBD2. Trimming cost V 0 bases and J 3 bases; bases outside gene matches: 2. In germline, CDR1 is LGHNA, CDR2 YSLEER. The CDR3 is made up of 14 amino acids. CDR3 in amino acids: CASSQDWTSYEQYF. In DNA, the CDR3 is TGCGCCAGCAGCCAAGATTGGACTAGCTACGAGCAGTACTTC.

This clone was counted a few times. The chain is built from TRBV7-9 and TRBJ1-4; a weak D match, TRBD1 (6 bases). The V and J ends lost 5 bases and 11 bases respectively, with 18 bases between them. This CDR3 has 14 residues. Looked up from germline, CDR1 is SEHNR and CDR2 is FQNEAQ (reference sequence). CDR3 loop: CASSEDSSFAKLFF. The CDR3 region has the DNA TGTGCCAGCAGCGAGGACAGTTCTTTTGCCAAACTGTTTTTT.

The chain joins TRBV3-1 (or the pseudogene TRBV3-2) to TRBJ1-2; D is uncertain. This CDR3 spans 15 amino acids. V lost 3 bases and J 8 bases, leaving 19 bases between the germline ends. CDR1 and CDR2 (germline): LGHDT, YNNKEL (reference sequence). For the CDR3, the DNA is TGTGCCAGCAGCCACTGGACTTCCAGCGATCAGGGCTACACCTTC. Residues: CASSHWTSSDQGYTF.

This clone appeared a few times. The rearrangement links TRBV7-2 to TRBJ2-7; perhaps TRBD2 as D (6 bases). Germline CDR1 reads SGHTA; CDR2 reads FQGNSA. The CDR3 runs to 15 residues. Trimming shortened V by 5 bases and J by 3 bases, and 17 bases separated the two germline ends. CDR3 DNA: TGTGCCAGCAGCCCAGTAGCGGTACCCTACTACGAGCAGTACTTC. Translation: CASSPVAVPYYEQYF.

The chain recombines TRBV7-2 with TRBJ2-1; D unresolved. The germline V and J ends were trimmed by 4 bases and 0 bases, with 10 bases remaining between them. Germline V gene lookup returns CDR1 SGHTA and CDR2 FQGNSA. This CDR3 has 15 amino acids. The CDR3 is CASSWLESSYNEQFF. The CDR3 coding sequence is TGTGCCAGCAGCTGGCTAGAGAGCTCCTACAATGAGCAGTTCTTC.

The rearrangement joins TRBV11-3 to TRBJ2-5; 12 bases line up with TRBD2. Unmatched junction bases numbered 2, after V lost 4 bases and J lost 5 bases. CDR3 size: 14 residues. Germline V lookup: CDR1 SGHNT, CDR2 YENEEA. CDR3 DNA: TGTGCCAGCAGCTCGACTAGCGGGAGTGAGACCCAGTACTTC. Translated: CASSSTSGSETQYF.

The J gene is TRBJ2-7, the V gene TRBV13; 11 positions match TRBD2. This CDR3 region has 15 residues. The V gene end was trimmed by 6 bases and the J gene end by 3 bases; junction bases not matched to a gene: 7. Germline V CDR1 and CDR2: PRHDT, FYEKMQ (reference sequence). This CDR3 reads CASRPYGTSGYEQYF. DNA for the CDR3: TGTGCCAGCAGACCATACGGGACTAGCGGCTACGAGCAGTACTTC.

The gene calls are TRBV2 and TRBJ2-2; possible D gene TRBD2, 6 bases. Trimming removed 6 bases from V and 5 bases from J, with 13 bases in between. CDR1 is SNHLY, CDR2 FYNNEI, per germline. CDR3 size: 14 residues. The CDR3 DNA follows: TGTGCCAGCAGAGGGGTCGGAGGGACCGGGGAGCTGTTTTTT. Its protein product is CASRGVGGTGELFF.

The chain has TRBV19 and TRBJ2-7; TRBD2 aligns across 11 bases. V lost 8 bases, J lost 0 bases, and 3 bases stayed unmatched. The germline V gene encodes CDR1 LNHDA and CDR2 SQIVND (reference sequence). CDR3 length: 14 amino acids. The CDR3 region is CASATSGDSYEQYF. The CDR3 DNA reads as TGTGCCAGTGCGACTAGCGGGGACTCCTACGAGCAGTACTTC.

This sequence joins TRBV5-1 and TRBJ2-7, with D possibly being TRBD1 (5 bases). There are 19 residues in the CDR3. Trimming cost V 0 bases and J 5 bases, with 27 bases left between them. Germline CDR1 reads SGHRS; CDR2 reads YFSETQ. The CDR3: CASSLVGYAGGREGDEQYF. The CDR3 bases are TGCGCCAGCAGCTTGGTGGGATATGCCGGCGGCAGGGAAGGAGACGAGCAGTACTTC.

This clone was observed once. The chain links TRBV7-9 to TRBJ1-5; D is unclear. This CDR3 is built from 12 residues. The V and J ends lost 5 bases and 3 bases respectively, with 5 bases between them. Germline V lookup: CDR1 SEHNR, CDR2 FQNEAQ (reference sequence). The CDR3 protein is CASSLNNQPQHF. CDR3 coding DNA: TGTGCCAGCAGCCTTAACAATCAGCCCCAGCATTTT.

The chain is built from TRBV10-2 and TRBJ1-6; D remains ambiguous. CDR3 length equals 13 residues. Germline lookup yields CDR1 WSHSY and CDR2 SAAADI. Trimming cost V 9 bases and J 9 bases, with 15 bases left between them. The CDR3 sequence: CASATEVASPLHF. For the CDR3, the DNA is TGCGCCAGTGCGACGGAGGTGGCTTCACCCCTCCACTTT.

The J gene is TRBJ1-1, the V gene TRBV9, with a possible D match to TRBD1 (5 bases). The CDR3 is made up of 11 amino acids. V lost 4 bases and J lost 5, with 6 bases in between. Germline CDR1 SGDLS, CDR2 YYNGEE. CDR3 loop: CASSPGTEAFF. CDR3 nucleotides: TGTGCCAGCAGCCCAGGGACTGAAGCTTTCTTT.

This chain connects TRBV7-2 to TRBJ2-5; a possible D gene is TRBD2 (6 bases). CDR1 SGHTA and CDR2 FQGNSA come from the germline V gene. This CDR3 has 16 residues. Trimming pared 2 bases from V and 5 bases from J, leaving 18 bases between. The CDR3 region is CASSLSSSGAGETQYF. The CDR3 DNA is TGTGCCAGCAGCTTATCTTCTTCGGGAGCCGGGGAGACCCAGTACTTC.